The 17 T cell receptor beta chains in this list originate from one sample, sequenced in a study of T cells in Graves' hyperthyroidism and ophthalmopathy. Amplification of TCR beta CDR3 regions was performed using RNA transcripts as template. HTBI primers were employed in a first-round RT-PCR of the TCR CDR3. Using its own MiXCR run on the multiplex PCR reads, TCRdb lists one record per CDR3 protein. The sample includes about 560,000 distinct CDR3 sequences, roughly 50% of them seen just once. Sequencing was carried out using peripheral blood or thyroid tissue (not recorded which). These TCRs come from a young woman with Graves' hyperthyroidism.

This clonotype was observed at least ten times. V gene TRBV7-9 combines with J gene TRBJ2-7, with 10 nucleotides matching TRBD2. Germline loops: CDR1 SEHNR, CDR2 FQNEAQ (reference sequence). CDR3 length: 14 amino acids. The J segment lost 2 bases and the V segment lost 3 bases, leaving 1 base of the junction unmatched. CDR3 in DNA: TGTGCCAGCAGCTTGAGCGGGAGGGCCTACGAGCAGTACTTC. Translating it yields CASSLSGRAYEQYF.

The chain is built from TRBV6-5 and TRBJ2-5; no clear D gene. Germline V CDR1 and CDR2: MNHEY, SVGAGI. The CDR3 consists of 13 residues. With 6 bases removed from V and 2 bases from J, the gap between germline ends came to 10 bases. The DNA of the CDR3 is TGTGCCAGCAGGGAAGGGCGGCAAGAGACCCAGTACTTC. Translating gives CASREGRQETQYF.

This clonotype was detected a few times. The chain combines TRBV7-2 with TRBJ1-6, with D tentatively TRBD1 (5 bases). This CDR3 region has 15 residues. CDR1 is SGHTA, CDR2 FQGNSA, per germline. Between the trimmed V and J ends, which lost 1 base and 9 bases, there was a span of 13 bases. The CDR3 region has the DNA TGTGCCAGCAGCTTAGAACCCAGGGAGGGTTCACCCCTCCACTTT. This gives the protein CASSLEPREGSPLHF.

The V gene is TRBV7-9, the J gene TRBJ2-3; possible D gene TRBD2, 5 bases. Trimming shortened V by 5 bases and J by 4 bases, and 16 bases separated the two germline ends. In germline, CDR1 is SEHNR, CDR2 FQNEAQ (reference sequence). This CDR3 has 15 residues. As DNA, the CDR3 is TGTGCCAGCAGCCCGACTCGGGCTAGCCCAGATACGCAGTATTTT. This sequence encodes CASSPTRASPDTQYF.

Notes on this clonotype: A much larger clone differs from this one at a single base, so this may be a read error. The gene calls are TRBV7-9 and TRBJ1-2; the match to TRBD1 covers 11 bases. Losses at the gene ends were 5 bases for V and 6 bases for J; bases not matched to a gene: 8. The CDR3 totals 15 residues. Germline CDR1 SEHNR, CDR2 FQNEAQ (reference sequence). This CDR3 reads CASSLGTGGPHGYTF. CDR3 coding DNA: TGTGCCAGCAGCCTCGGGACAGGGGGACCGCATGGCTACACCTTC.

This clonotype was seen many times. The CDR3 DNA reads as TGTGCCAGCAGCCCGGAGGACAGACTGAACACTGAAGCTTTCTTT. It is translated as CASSPEDRLNTEAFF. The gene calls are TRBV7-9 and TRBJ1-1, with a tentative D call TRBD1 (6 bases). The germline V and J ends were trimmed by 5 bases and 0 bases, with 13 bases remaining between them. The CDR3 runs 15 residues. The germline V gene has CDR1 SEHNR and CDR2 FQNEAQ (reference sequence).

Many counts were recorded for this clonotype. The V and J genes are TRBV7-8 and TRBJ2-7; D not certain. With 8 bases removed from V and 3 bases from J, the gap between germline ends came to 17 bases. CDR1 is SGHVS, CDR2 FQNEAQ, per germline. The CDR3 length is 14 residues. The CDR3 region has the DNA TGTGCCAGCTCCTATGGGCAGGAACTCTACGAGCAGTACTTC. This translates into CASSYGQELYEQYF.

V and J are TRBV6-1 and TRBJ2-7; D gene uncertain. Germline CDR1 MNHNS, CDR2 SASEGT. The CDR3 is 12 amino acids. With 6 bases removed from V and 4 bases from J, the gap between germline ends came to 10 bases. This CDR3 is CASRKAAYEQYF. The DNA of the CDR3 is TGTGCCAGCAGAAAGGCTGCGTACGAGCAGTACTTC.

The chain links TRBV2 to TRBJ1-5, with D possibly TRBD1 on 5 matching bases. Per the germline V gene, CDR1 is SNHLY and CDR2 is FYNNEI. This CDR3 is built from 17 residues. V was trimmed by 2 bases and J by 4 bases, leaving 18 bases between them. DNA for the CDR3: TGTGCCAGCAGTGAACCCGGTCCCGGGGGTGCGAATCAGCCCCAGCATTTT. As protein: CASSEPGPGGANQPQHF. The full variable domain, rest sourced from reference TRBV2 and TRBJ1-5, is EPEVTQTPSHQVTQMGQEVILRCVPISNHLYFYWYRQILGQKVEFLVSFYNNEISEKSEIFDDQFSVERPDGSNFTLKIRSTKLEDSAMYFCASSEPGPGGANQPQHFGDGTRLSIL.

The rearrangement links TRBV14 to TRBJ2-2, with a weak D call TRBD1 (5 bases). Per the germline V gene, CDR1 is SGHDN and CDR2 is FVKESK. CDR3 length equals 13 residues. Trimming removed 6 bases at V and 5 bases at J, with 10 bases between. As DNA, the CDR3 is TGTGCCAGCAGTCCAGGGATGACCGGGGAGCTGTTTTTT. It translates to CASSPGMTGELFF.

J is TRBJ1-1 and V is TRBV7-9, with 7 bases that match TRBD1. The V gene's germline CDR1 is SEHNR and CDR2 FQNEAQ (reference sequence). The CDR3 runs to 16 residues. V lost 6 bases to trimming and J lost 1 base; unmatched junction nucleotides: 11. The chain's CDR3 is CASSPSSGTENTEAFF. The CDR3 nucleotides are TGTGCCAGCAGTCCCTCCTCCGGGACAGAGAACACTGAAGCTTTCTTT.

This rearrangement joins TRBV7-8 to TRBJ1-3, with unresolved D. With 1 base removed from V and 2 bases from J, the gap between germline ends came to 9 bases. The CDR3 loop spans 15 amino acids. CDR1 and CDR2 (germline): SGHVS, FQNEAQ. In DNA, the CDR3 is TGTGCCAGCAGCTTAGTCGGTTCGACTGGAAACACCATATATTTT. Translated, it gives CASSLVGSTGNTIYF.

The sample holds many counts of this clonotype. A junction end diverges from the germline sequence, so it may reflect a read error. This chain uses TRBV5-1 with TRBJ1-2; D ambiguous. In germline, CDR1 is SGHRS, CDR2 YFSETQ. This CDR3 region has 12 residues. CDR3 sequence: CASSFRDYGYTF. In DNA form, the CDR3 reads TGTGCCAGCAGTTTTAGGGACTATGGCTACACCTTC.

This clonotype was seen more than once but under ten times. V usage is TRBV6-6 and J usage is TRBJ2-7; 7 bases match TRBD1. The CDR3 runs to 15 residues. J gave up 2 bases and V 2 bases, and 6 bases lay outside the gene matches. Per the germline V gene, CDR1 is MNHNY and CDR2 is SVGAGI (reference sequence). The CDR3 loop reads CASSYGRGKTYEQYF. The CDR3 coding sequence is TGTGCCAGCAGTTACGGCAGGGGGAAGACCTACGAGCAGTACTTC.

This chain uses TRBV7-6 with TRBJ2-3; TRBD2 might be the D (5 bases). This CDR3 is built from 13 residues. The V gene lost 4 bases and the J gene lost 6 bases, with 11 bases spanning the gap. Germline V lookup: CDR1 SGHVS, CDR2 FNYEAQ. CDR3 residues: CASSSGITDTQYF. In DNA, the CDR3 is TGTGCCAGCAGCTCGGGAATTACGGATACGCAGTATTTT.

The V call is TRBV4-3, the J call TRBJ2-5, with a weak D call TRBD2 (6 bases). V was trimmed by 2 bases and J by 7 bases, leaving 14 bases between them. CDR1 and CDR2 (germline): LGHNA, YSLEER. The CDR3 totals 14 residues. For the CDR3, the DNA is TGCGCCAGCAGCCAATCGGGGGACTGGGGGACCCAGTACTTC. It is translated as CASSQSGDWGTQYF.

The rearrangement joins TRBV20-1 to TRBJ2-5; D unresolved. The CDR3 is made up of 12 amino acids. In germline, CDR1 is DFQATT, CDR2 SNEGSKA (reference sequence). Trimming removed 5 bases from V and 4 bases from J, with 11 bases in between. The CDR3 DNA reads as TGCAGTGCTTTGATATCCGGAGAGACCCAGTACTTC. This gives the protein CSALISGETQYF.